The 26 T cell receptor beta chains listed next were all sequenced from one sample in a study of T cells in Graves' hyperthyroidism and ophthalmopathy. TCR beta CDR3 region amplification was performed from RNA transcripts. The HTBI primer set drove a first-round RT-PCR of the TCR CDR3. MiXCR was run by TCRdb on the multiplex PCR reads, yielding one entry per CDR3 protein. This sample yields about 290,000 distinct CDR3 sequences, of which 10% to 15% are seen a single time; roughly 8% belongs to the top ten. Source material: blood. These receptors came from a woman between 25 and 40 years old with Graves' hyperthyroidism that later progressed to Graves' ophthalmopathy.

The rearrangement links TRBV29-1 to TRBJ2-1; perhaps TRBD2 as D (5 bases). The germline V gene has CDR1 SQVTM and CDR2 ANQGSEA. CDR3 length: 14 amino acids. The ends were cut back, 0 bases at V and 7 bases at J, with 13 bases in the middle. The CDR3 DNA reads as TGCAGCGTTGAAGATACCGCCGAGGGAAATGAGCAGTTCTTC. Its translation: CSVEDTAEGNEQFF.

This clonotype was observed many times. This CDR3 is CASSSETAYRTDTQYF. The CDR3 nucleotides are TGCGCCAGCAGCTCCGAGACGGCCTACCGCACAGATACGCAGTATTTT. V usage is TRBV5-1 and J usage is TRBJ2-3; D is ambiguous. The CDR3 extends over 16 amino acids. V shed 3 bases and J shed 1 base, with 15 bases lying between them. Germline CDR1 SGHRS, CDR2 YFSETQ.

In its sample, this clonotype was seen a few times. This sequence joins TRBV5-1 and TRBJ2-1; D is undetermined. Germline V CDR1 and CDR2: SGHRS, YFSETQ. V lost 0 bases to trimming and J lost 15 bases, with 13 bases between them. The CDR3 consists of 12 residues. Written as DNA, the CDR3 is TGCGCCAGCAGCTTGGAAGGTGTTCAGCCGTTCTTC. Protein product: CASSLEGVQPFF.

This clonotype was detected many times. The V gene is TRBV20-1, the J gene TRBJ2-2; D may be TRBD2 (5 bases). V was clipped by 6 bases and J by 5 bases, with 10 bases between them. Germline CDR1 and CDR2: DFQATT and SNEGSKA (reference sequence). The CDR3 length is 12 residues. Here the CDR3 reads CSAPTGTGELFF. In DNA, the CDR3 is TGCAGTGCACCAACGGGGACCGGGGAGCTGTTTTTT.

This clonotype has a handful of counts. The chain combines TRBV9 with TRBJ2-5; D is unresolved. Germline V gives CDR1 SGDLS, CDR2 YYNGEE. V was cut by 0 bases and J by 4 bases, with 7 bases left in between. This CDR3 has 13 residues. CDR3 coding DNA: TGTGCCAGCAGCGTAGCAACCCTAGAGACCCAGTACTTC. Translated: CASSVATLETQYF.

This clonotype was detected ten times or more. This chain connects TRBV27 to TRBJ2-7, with D maybe TRBD1 (5 bases). V was cut by 5 bases and J by 4 bases, with 12 bases left in between. The CDR3 sequence is 13 residues long. CDR1 MNHEY and CDR2 SMNVEV come from the germline V gene (reference sequence). CDR3: CASSARAAYEQYF. Here the CDR3 DNA reads TGTGCCAGCAGTGCCAGGGCTGCGTACGAGCAGTACTTC.

The table lists this clonotype with many counts. This rearrangement joins TRBV20-1 to TRBJ2-7; 7 nucleotides agree with TRBD2. Unmatched junction bases numbered 8, after V lost 3 bases and J lost 3 bases. The CDR3 sequence is 14 residues long. Germline V gene data show CDR1 as DFQATT and CDR2 as SNEGSKA (reference sequence). The CDR3 DNA reads as TGCAGTGCTAGCGTCAGCGGGAACGTCTACGAGCAGTACTTC. It specifies CSASVSGNVYEQYF.

This clonotype occurred many times. The chain couples TRBV5-1 to TRBJ1-4; D is unresolved. The V end was cut by 1 base, the J end by 6 bases, with 7 bases between. Germline loops: CDR1 SGHRS, CDR2 YFSETQ. This CDR3 spans 13 amino acids. The CDR3 sequence is CASSLPFDEKLFF. DNA of the CDR3: TGCGCCAGCAGCTTGCCGTTTGATGAAAAACTGTTTTTT. Complete variable domain (other parts from reference TRBV5-1 and TRBJ1-4): KAGVTQTPRYLIKTRGQQVTLSCSPISGHRSVSWYQQTPGQGLQFLFEYFSETQRNKGNFPGRFSGRQFSNSRSEMNVSTLELGDSALYLCASSLPFDEKLFFGSGTQLSVL.

This chain connects TRBV20-1 to TRBJ2-2, with D possibly TRBD2 on 5 matching bases. CDR3 length equals 14 residues. Per germline, CDR1 DFQATT and CDR2 SNEGSKA (reference sequence). Trimming removed 6 bases at V and 1 base at J, with 12 bases between. The CDR3 DNA reads TGCAGTGCCCCTTCGGGGAGGAACACCGGGGAGCTGTTTTTT. This encodes CSAPSGRNTGELFF.

This clonotype was observed at least ten times. The chain employs TRBV3-2 and TRBJ2-7; TRBD2, the table's D call, was not compared with the DNA. TRBV3-2 is labeled a pseudogene. This CDR3 spans 14 amino acids. The CDR3 nucleotides are TGTGCCAGCAGCCTGGCGGGACGGATCTACGAGCAGTACTTC. The encoded protein is CASSLAGRIYEQYF.

This clonotype came up a few times. A much larger clone differs from this one at a single base, so this may be a read error. The chain couples TRBV5-1 to TRBJ2-3, with 7 nucleotides matching TRBD2. V shed 10 bases, J shed 4 bases, and the junction held 12 bases outside the gene matches. The CDR3 consists of 14 residues. Germline-derived CDR1 and CDR2 are SGHRS and YFSETQ. The DNA for the CDR3 is TGCGCCCTTTGGGGGGGGGACGCGGCAGATACGCAGTATTTT. It yields the protein CALWGGDAADTQYF.

This clonotype was seen at least ten times. This chain joins TRBV12-3 or TRBV12-4 and TRBJ1-5, with a possible D match to TRBD1 (5 bases). Deletions cut 1 base from V and 3 bases from J, with 13 bases between. There are 16 residues in the CDR3. Written as DNA, the CDR3 is TGTGCCAGCAGTTTAGTGGGGAGGGGCAACAATCAGCCCCAGCATTTT. Protein sequence: CASSLVGRGNNQPQHF.

This clonotype occurred many times. The CDR3 sequence is CSVGGGITEAFF. CDR3 coding DNA: TGCAGCGTTGGGGGGGGAATTACTGAAGCTTTCTTT. The rearrangement joins TRBV29-1 to TRBJ1-1; D might be TRBD1 (5 bases). The germline gives CDR1 SQVTM, CDR2 ANQGSEA. The CDR3 covers 12 residues. The V end lost 4 bases, the J end lost 5 bases, and 11 bases lay between the germline ends. The full variable domain, its missing parts supplied by reference TRBV29-1 and TRBJ1-1, is SAVISQKPSRDICQRGTSLTIQCQVDSQVTMMFWYRQQPGQSLTLIATANQGSEATYESGFVIDKFPISRPNLTFSTLTVSNMSPEDSSIYLCSVGGGITEAFFGQGTRLTVV.

This clonotype has a handful of counts. The chain combines TRBV7-3 with TRBJ2-3, with D possibly being TRBD1 (6 bases). Germline V lookup: CDR1 SGHTA, CDR2 FQGTGA. The ends were cut back, 4 bases at V and 1 base at J, with 12 bases in the middle. The CDR3 extends over 15 amino acids. CDR3 sequence (DNA): TGTGCCAGCAGCTCCGGACAGTCACGCACAGATACGCAGTATTTT. Encoded protein: CASSSGQSRTDTQYF.

The chain couples TRBV19 to TRBJ2-7; the D gene is possibly TRBD2 (5 bases). Germline lookup yields CDR1 LNHDA and CDR2 SQIVND (reference sequence). The CDR3 loop spans 15 amino acids. V was trimmed by 5 bases and J by 3 bases, leaving 17 bases between them. This chain's CDR3 is CASSPSGRSFYEQYF. The CDR3 region has the DNA TGTGCCAGTAGTCCAAGCGGACGCAGCTTCTACGAGCAGTACTTC. The full variable domain, in which reference TRBV19 and TRBJ2-7 provide the parts outside the CDR3, is DGGITQSPKYLFRKEGQNVTLSCEQNLNHDAMYWYRQDPGQGLRLIYYSQIVNDFQKGDIAEGYSVSREKKESFPLTVTSAQKNPTAFYLCASSPSGRSFYEQYFGPGTRLTVT.

This clonotype occurred many times. This sequence joins TRBV6-1 and TRBJ2-3; TRBD2 agrees at 12 bases. CDR1 is MNHNS and CDR2 is SASEGT in the germline V gene. This CDR3 comprises 17 residues. The trim removed 6 bases at V and 5 bases at J, leaving 12 bases unmatched. For the CDR3, the DNA is TGTGCCAGCAGGACCTCCTCCGGGACTAGCGGGTTAGATACGCAGTATTTT. It codes for CASRTSSGTSGLDTQYF.

This clonotype was seen a few times. The chain uses TRBV15 and TRBJ2-1; D uncertain. Trimming took off 5 bases at V and 0 bases at J, with 5 bases between the two ends. The length of the CDR3 is 13 residues. CDR1 LNHNV and CDR2 YYDKDF come from the germline V gene (reference sequence). The CDR3 protein is CATSPTSYNEQFF. DNA for the CDR3: TGTGCCACCAGCCCGACCTCCTACAATGAGCAGTTCTTC.

This clonotype has a count of ten or more. The chain joins TRBV7-2 to TRBJ2-1, with D maybe TRBD2 (6 bases). Trimming took 1 base from V and 6 from J, leaving 19 bases between them. CDR3 length: 17 residues. The germline V gene has CDR1 SGHTA and CDR2 FQGNSA. The CDR3 loop reads CASSLGVAGRGINEQFF. The CDR3 region has the DNA TGTGCCAGCAGCTTAGGGGTCGCCGGGAGAGGTATCAATGAGCAGTTCTTC.

This rearrangement joins TRBV5-6 to TRBJ2-7, with 8 bases matching TRBD1. Germline values: CDR1 SGHDT, CDR2 YYEEEE. The CDR3 is made up of 16 amino acids. The J segment lost 2 bases and the V segment lost 0 bases, leaving 7 bases of the junction unmatched. The CDR3 here is CASSLGSAGGAYEQYF. The CDR3 DNA reads as TGTGCCAGCAGCTTGGGGTCGGCAGGGGGCGCCTACGAGCAGTACTTC.

This clonotype was seen many times. The V and J genes are TRBV12-3 or TRBV12-4 and TRBJ2-1; 8 nucleotides agree with TRBD2. The CDR3 runs 16 residues. J was trimmed by 4 bases and V by 0 bases; bases with no gene match: 5. The DNA for the CDR3 is TGTGCCAGCAGTTTAGCGAGCAGCGGGAGTTACAATGAGCAGTTCTTC. It translates to CASSLASSGSYNEQFF.

This rearrangement joins TRBV6-1 to TRBJ2-5; TRBD2 matches 14 bases. The CDR3 consists of 14 residues. Germline V gene sequence: CDR1 MNHNS, CDR2 SASEGT. The V segment lost 6 bases and the J segment 5 bases; nucleotides outside the gene matches: 2. The CDR3 spells CASRTSGGAETQYF. The CDR3 nucleotides read TGTGCCAGCAGGACTAGCGGGGGGGCGGAGACCCAGTACTTC.

This clonotype has more than one count but fewer than ten. The chain couples TRBV19 to TRBJ2-7; D is tentatively TRBD1 or TRBD2 (5 bases each). The V end lost 9 bases, the J end lost 0 bases, and 12 bases lay between the germline ends. The CDR3 length is 13 residues. Looked up from germline, CDR1 is LNHDA and CDR2 is SQIVND (reference sequence). This chain's CDR3 is CASTGPASYEQYF. Written as DNA, the CDR3 is TGTGCCAGCACGGGACCGGCCTCCTACGAGCAGTACTTC. Based on the CDR3 plus reference TRBV19 and TRBJ2-7, the full variable domain is DGGITQSPKYLFRKEGQNVTLSCEQNLNHDAMYWYRQDPGQGLRLIYYSQIVNDFQKGDIAEGYSVSREKKESFPLTVTSAQKNPTAFYLCASTGPASYEQYFGPGTRLTVT.

This clonotype appeared many times. This chain's CDR3 is CATSDLQFGGRRRELFF. The CDR3 coding sequence is TGTGCCACCAGTGATTTGCAATTCGGGGGGCGAAGGCGGGAGCTGTTTTTT. This chain uses TRBV24-1 with TRBJ2-2, with a tentative D call TRBD2 (7 bases). The V end lost 0 bases, the J end lost 9 bases, and 19 bases lay between the germline ends. The germline gives CDR1 KGHDR, CDR2 SFDVKD. The CDR3 covers 17 residues.

On this clonotype itself: Since a much larger clone is just one base distant, this may be a read error. The V call is TRBV7-9, the J call TRBJ2-7; TRBD1 or TRBD2 may be the D gene (7 bases each). V lost 5 bases and J lost 8, with 16 bases in between. Per the germline V gene, CDR1 is SEHNR and CDR2 is FQNEAQ (reference sequence). CDR3 length: 13 amino acids. The CDR3 region has the DNA TGTGCCAGCAGCCCCAGGGGGGGGTACAAGCAGTACTTC. This encodes CASSPRGGYKQYF.

For this clonotype: A read error is possible here, since a much larger clone lies one base away. Here the CDR3 DNA reads TGTGCCAGTAGTATACAGAGCGGCGGAGGCCGGCCCCAGCATTTT. It yields the protein CASSIQSGGGRPQHF. The V and J genes are TRBV19 and TRBJ1-5; no clear D. The length of the CDR3 is 15 residues. CDR1 and CDR2 (germline): LNHDA, SQIVND (reference sequence). With 2 bases removed from V and 9 bases from J, the gap between germline ends came to 17 bases.

This clonotype has ten or more counts. The rearrangement uses TRBV7-9 and TRBJ2-3; 12 bases agree with TRBD2. Losses at the gene ends were 4 bases for V and 4 bases for J; bases not matched to a gene: 6. This CDR3 is built from 16 residues. The germline V gene encodes CDR1 SEHNR and CDR2 FQNEAQ (reference sequence). Here the CDR3 reads CASSSPLAGGPDTQYF. As DNA, the CDR3 is TGTGCCAGCAGCTCACCTCTAGCGGGAGGGCCAGATACGCAGTATTTT.